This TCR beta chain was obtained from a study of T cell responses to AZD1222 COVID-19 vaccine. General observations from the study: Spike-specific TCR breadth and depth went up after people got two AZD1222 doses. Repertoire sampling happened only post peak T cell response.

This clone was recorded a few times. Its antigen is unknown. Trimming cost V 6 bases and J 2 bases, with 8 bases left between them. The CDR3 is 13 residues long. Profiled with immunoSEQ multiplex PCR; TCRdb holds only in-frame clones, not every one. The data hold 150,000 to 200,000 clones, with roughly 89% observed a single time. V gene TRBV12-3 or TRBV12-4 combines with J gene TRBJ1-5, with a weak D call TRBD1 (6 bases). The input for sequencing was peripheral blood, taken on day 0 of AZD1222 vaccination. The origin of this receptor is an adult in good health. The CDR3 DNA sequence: TGTGCCAGCAGGGGACACGGCAATCAGCCCCAGCATTTT. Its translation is CASRGHGNQPQHF.